A selection of T cell receptor beta chains follows, all from one sample in a study of vaccination and CD4 T cells after COVID-19. MiXCR, applied by TCRdb to the PCR reads, yields one record per CDR3 protein. This table holds around 2,000 distinct CDR3 sequences, around three fifths found once. Antigens for these TCRs are unknown. Specimen: CD4+ T cells from blood, cultured in vitro. These receptors were obtained from a human donor in good health. Both conserved end residues are part of each CDR3. A D gene is named only where the DNA matches it firmly. Clone size is stated in some rows and not others, as once, few, many or a class when expanded.

D: TRBD1
size: NA
J: TRBJ1-2
length: 14
V: TRBV7-2
DNA: TGTGCCAGCAGCTCCCGACAGGGGTGGGAAGGCTACACCTTC
CDR3: CASSSRQGWEGYTF

D: NA
size: few
J: TRBJ1-2
length: 13
V: TRBV25-1
DNA: TGTGCCAGCAGTCGGGGGGCTGACTATGGCTACACCTTC
CDR3: CASSRGADYGYTF

D: NA
size: NA
J: TRBJ2-2
length: 18
V: TRBV12-3/TRBV12-4
DNA: TGTGCCAGCAGACACTCGCTAGACAGAGCGGTTAACACCGGGGAGCTGTTTTTT
CDR3: CASRHSLDRAVNTGELFF

D: TRBD2
size: NA
J: TRBJ2-3
length: 14
V: TRBV27
DNA: TGTGCCAGCCGAGGACTAGCGGGGGCGAATACGCAGTATTTT
CDR3: CASRGLAGANTQYF

D: NA
size: NA
J: TRBJ1-1
length: 13
V: TRBV7-2
DNA: TGTGCCAGCAGCTTCAACATGAACACTGAAGCTTTCTTT
CDR3: CASSFNMNTEAFF

D: NA
size: large
J: TRBJ2-6
length: 16
V: TRBV20-1
DNA: TGCAGTGCTAGATCGGGACACGTATATGGGGCCAACGTCCTGACTTTC
CDR3: CSARSGHVYGANVLTF

D: NA
size: NA
J: TRBJ2-2
length: 16
V: TRBV5-1
DNA: TGCGCCAGCAGCTTGGTGCCGCAGGTCGGGACCGGGGAGCTGTTTTTT
CDR3: CASSLVPQVGTGELFF

D: NA
size: few
J: TRBJ2-7
length: 13
V: TRBV7-2
DNA: TGTGCCAGCAGCTCGTGGGCCCCCTCGGAGCAGTACTTC
CDR3: CASSSWAPSEQYF

D: NA
size: few
J: TRBJ2-1
length: 15
V: TRBV15
DNA: TGTGCCACCAGCAGCGACGGGAAGTCCCACAATGAGCAGTTCTTC
CDR3: CATSSDGKSHNEQFF

D: TRBD1
size: NA
J: TRBJ1-5
length: 13
V: TRBV5-1
DNA: TGCGCCAGCAGTCAGGGGGCCGGTCAGCCCCAGCATTTT
CDR3: CASSQGAGQPQHF

D: NA
size: NA
J: TRBJ2-7
length: 14
V: TRBV19
DNA: TGTGCCAGTAGTATCAGGGCGGGATCCTACGAGCAGTACTTC
CDR3: CASSIRAGSYEQYF

D: NA
size: NA
J: TRBJ2-7
length: 14
V: TRBV6-1
DNA: TGTGCCAGCACCCCCAGCTCCGGCTCATACGAGCAGTACTTC
CDR3: CASTPSSGSYEQYF

D: NA
size: few
J: TRBJ2-3
length: 15
V: TRBV20-1
DNA: TGCAGTGCCGGTGTCCCGGGCTCAAGTACAGATACGCAGTATTTT
CDR3: CSAGVPGSSTDTQYF

D: NA
size: few
J: TRBJ1-2
length: 13
V: TRBV6-2/TRBV6-3
DNA: TGTGCCGGATACAGTACAGCTAACTATGGCTACACCTTC
CDR3: CAGYSTANYGYTF

D: NA
size: NA
J: TRBJ2-7
length: 13
V: TRBV24-1
DNA: TGTGCCACCAGTGATGGACCGTCCTACGAGCAGTACTTC
CDR3: CATSDGPSYEQYF

D: TRBD2
size: NA
J: TRBJ2-1
length: 14
V: TRBV20-1
DNA: TGCAGTGCTAGAGATCCTAGCGGGAGGGGTGAGCAGTTCTTC
CDR3: CSARDPSGRGEQFF

D: NA
size: NA
J: TRBJ1-1
length: 13
V: TRBV10-3
DNA: TGTGCCATCAGTGAGTCCGTGGGCACTGAAGCTTTCTTT
CDR3: CAISESVGTEAFF

D: NA
size: NA
J: TRBJ1-1
length: 11
V: TRBV19
DNA: TGTGCCAGTAGTATACAGGGTGAAGCTTTCTTT
CDR3: CASSIQGEAFF

D: TRBD2
size: hyperexpanded
J: TRBJ2-1
length: 15
V: TRBV4-1
DNA: TGCGCCAGCAGACCAGGACTAGCGGGAAGAAATGAGCAGTTCTTC
CDR3: CASRPGLAGRNEQFF

D: NA
size: NA
J: TRBJ1-5
length: 12
V: TRBV7-9
DNA: TGTGCCAGCAGCTTAGCCAATCAGCCCCAGCATTTT
CDR3: CASSLANQPQHF

D: TRBD1
size: NA
J: TRBJ1-6
length: 15
V: TRBV7-9
DNA: TGTGCCAGCAGCTTAGCGGCAGGGGGCTCGGGCACCCTCCACTTT
CDR3: CASSLAAGGSGTLHF

D: NA
size: NA
J: TRBJ2-7
length: 15
V: TRBV4-1
DNA: TGCGCCAGCAGCCGCCTGGGTAGAGCCGACTACGAGCAGTACTTC
CDR3: CASSRLGRADYEQYF

D: TRBD2
size: NA
J: TRBJ2-1
length: 14
V: TRBV20-1
DNA: TGCAGTGCTATTCCCGGGACTAGCGGGTCTCTCTCGTTCTTC
CDR3: CSAIPGTSGSLSFF

D: NA
size: NA
J: TRBJ1-1
length: 13
V: TRBV7-9
DNA: TGTGCCAGCAGCGCAACAGCGCGCACTGAAGCTTTCTTT
CDR3: CASSATARTEAFF

D: NA
size: NA
J: TRBJ2-7
length: 14
V: TRBV2
DNA: TGTGCCAGCAGCCTATGGTTGGAAAACTACGAGCAGTACTTC
CDR3: CASSLWLENYEQYF

D: TRBD2
size: NA
J: TRBJ2-3
length: 14
V: TRBV7-3
DNA: TGTGCCAGCAGTGGGACTAGCGGGGCAGATACGCAGTATTTT
CDR3: CASSGTSGADTQYF

D: TRBD1
size: NA
J: TRBJ1-1
length: 15
V: TRBV27
DNA: TGTGCCAGCAGTGTGACAGGGGTTGAGAACACTGAAGCTTTCTTT
CDR3: CASSVTGVENTEAFF

D: NA
size: few
J: TRBJ1-2
length: 12
V: TRBV2
DNA: TGTGCCAGCAGTGAAGCACGTAATGGCTACACCTTC
CDR3: CASSEARNGYTF

D: TRBD1
size: NA
J: TRBJ2-1
length: 14
V: TRBV20-1
DNA: TGCAGTGCTAGTCTAGGACAGGGGATCAATGAGCAGTTCTTC
CDR3: CSASLGQGINEQFF

D: TRBD1
size: NA
J: TRBJ1-2
length: 14
V: TRBV2
DNA: TGTGCCAGCAGGCCATTAACAGGGGGCGAGGGCTACACCTTC
CDR3: CASRPLTGGEGYTF

D: TRBD1
size: NA
J: TRBJ1-2
length: 14
V: TRBV10-3
DNA: TGTGCCATCAGTGAGGACAGGGCCCACTATGGCTACACCTTC
CDR3: CAISEDRAHYGYTF

D: NA
size: once
J: TRBJ1-2
length: 15
V: TRBV7-2
DNA: TGTGCCAGCAGCCCGGAAGGGGGAGTTAACTATGGCTACACCTTC
CDR3: CASSPEGGVNYGYTF

D: NA
size: NA
J: TRBJ2-7
length: 13
V: TRBV27
DNA: TGTGCCAGCAGTTTACGCAGGGCCTACGAGCAGTACTTC
CDR3: CASSLRRAYEQYF

D: NA
size: NA
J: TRBJ1-1
length: 13
V: TRBV30
DNA: TGTGCCTGGACCCAGGGGCTGGACACTGAAGCTTTCTTT
CDR3: CAWTQGLDTEAFF

D: NA
size: medium-sized
J: TRBJ1-4
length: 13
V: TRBV10-1
DNA: TGCGCCAGCAGTGAAGGCAGGAATGAAAAACTGTTTTTT
CDR3: CASSEGRNEKLFF

D: NA
size: NA
J: TRBJ2-6
length: 15
V: TRBV11-1
DNA: TGTGCCAGCAGCTTAACGGCCAGCCGGACGAACGTCCTGACTTTC
CDR3: CASSLTASRTNVLTF

D: NA
size: NA
J: TRBJ2-2
length: 16
V: TRBV7-7
DNA: TGTGCCAGCAGCCTCGGACAGACAATGAACACCGGGGAGCTGTTTTTT
CDR3: CASSLGQTMNTGELFF

D: NA
size: NA
J: TRBJ2-3
length: 15
V: TRBV20-1
DNA: TGCAGTGCTAGGGATGGCGGAACCCCCACGAATACGCAGTATTTT
CDR3: CSARDGGTPTNTQYF

D: TRBD1
size: few
J: TRBJ1-2
length: 15
V: TRBV7-8
DNA: TGTGCCAGCAGCCGGACAGGGAAAAATAACTATGGCTACACCTTC
CDR3: CASSRTGKNNYGYTF

D: NA
size: NA
J: TRBJ1-5
length: 15
V: TRBV2
DNA: TGTGCCAGCAGTGAAACGGTTCCGCAAAATCAGCCCCAGCATTTT
CDR3: CASSETVPQNQPQHF

D: NA
size: NA
J: TRBJ1-2
length: 14
V: TRBV5-1
DNA: TGCGCCAGCAGCTTGGGGGGAAGGAGCTATGGCTACACCTTC
CDR3: CASSLGGRSYGYTF

D: NA
size: once
J: TRBJ2-2
length: 14
V: TRBV6-1
DNA: TGTGCCAGCAGTGAGGTCCAGAACACCGGGGAGCTGTTTTTT
CDR3: CASSEVQNTGELFF